The next 17 T cell receptor beta chains were all read from a single sample in a study of blood T cell repertoires in COVID-19. TCRdb's table, derived via immunoSEQ multiplex PCR, lists solely in-frame clones and lacks some. This table has approximately 440,000 clones, 90% appearing once. Sequenced sample: PBMCs or T cells enriched from blood (not recorded which). The origin of the receptors is a man younger than 35 who had recovered from COVID-19.

There are a few counts of this clone. J is TRBJ2-1 and V is TRBV28; 8 nucleotides agree with TRBD2. Per the germline V gene, CDR1 is MDHEN and CDR2 is SYDVKM. CDR3 length: 17 amino acids. After removal of 5 bases from V and 7 bases from J, the junction contained 16 bases not matched to a gene. The CDR3 loop is CASSLLKAAGVRNEQFF. The CDR3 nucleotides read TGTGCCAGCAGTCTGTTGAAGGCAGCGGGAGTCCGAAATGAGCAGTTCTTC.

CDR3 sequence (DNA): TGTGCCAGCAGCTATAGCGGCGGGGAGCTGTTTTTT. This sequence encodes CASSYSGGELFF. The V call is TRBV12-3 or TRBV12-4, the J call TRBJ2-2; perhaps TRBD2 as D (6 bases). V lost 6 bases, J lost 7 bases, and 9 bases lay in between. This CDR3 has 12 residues.

The V and J genes are TRBV20-1 and TRBJ1-5; a possible D gene is TRBD1 (5 bases). From germline, CDR1 is DFQATT and CDR2 SNEGSKA (reference sequence). CDR3 length: 14 residues. Trimming left V 3 bases short and J 4 bases short, with 13 bases between. CDR3 region: CSASSTGPNQPQHF. The CDR3 region has the DNA TGCAGTGCTAGTTCTACAGGTCCTAATCAGCCCCAGCATTTT.

The chain couples TRBV6-1 to TRBJ1-1; no clear D. Germline V CDR1 and CDR2: MNHNS, SASEGT. V was trimmed by 2 bases and J by 1 base, leaving 11 bases between them. This CDR3 has 15 amino acids. This CDR3 reads CASSESIAGNTEAFF. The DNA of the CDR3 is TGTGCCAGCAGTGAAAGTATCGCAGGGAACACTGAAGCTTTCTTT.

The rearrangement joins TRBV19 to TRBJ1-4, with TRBD1 matching over 7 bases. The CDR3 runs to 16 residues. The V and J ends lost 5 bases and 12 bases, in that order; junction bases with no gene match: 18. Germline V gives CDR1 LNHDA, CDR2 SQIVND (reference sequence). In nucleotides, the CDR3 is TGTGCCAGTAGTGCCTTCAACAGGGGTCTCCCGTCGCAACTGTTTTTT. Protein sequence: CASSAFNRGLPSQLFF.

This clone appeared once. This chain joins TRBV5-1 and TRBJ2-7; 10 bases are a match to TRBD2. Germline values: CDR1 SGHRS, CDR2 YFSETQ. V dropped 4 bases and J dropped 6; count of bases not matched to a gene: 7. CDR3 length: 14 residues. In nucleotides, the CDR3 is TGCGCCAGCAGCCCCCCCCTAGCGGGAGCCGAGCAGTACTTC. Amino acid sequence: CASSPPLAGAEQYF.

This chain uses TRBV28 with TRBJ2-1; TRBD1 might be the D (5 bases). CDR3 size: 15 residues. The V end lost 10 bases, the J end lost 6 bases, and 22 bases lay between the germline ends. Germline lookup yields CDR1 MDHEN and CDR2 SYDVKM. The CDR3 region is CAIFGGALRGNEQFF. CDR3 DNA sequence: TGTGCCATCTTCGGTGGGGCCCTCAGAGGCAATGAGCAGTTCTTC. The full variable domain, in which reference TRBV28 and TRBJ2-1 provide the parts outside the CDR3, is DVKVTQSSRYLVKRTGEKVFLECVQDMDHENMFWYRQDPGLGLRLIYFSYDVKMKEKGDIPEGYSVSREKKERFSLILESASTNQTSMYLCAIFGGALRGNEQFFGPGTRLTVL.

The chain employs TRBV30 and TRBJ2-1; tentative D call: TRBD2 (6 bases). V lost 4 bases and J lost 7, with 11 bases in between. CDR3 length equals 12 residues. The germline V gene has CDR1 GTSNPN and CDR2 SVGIG (reference sequence). The CDR3 spells CAWTAGFNEQFF. CDR3 sequence (DNA): TGTGCCTGGACGGCGGGATTTAATGAGCAGTTCTTC. Based on the CDR3 plus reference TRBV30 and TRBJ2-1, the full variable domain is SQTIHQWPATLVQPVGSPLSLECTVEGTSNPNLYWYRQAAGRGLQLLFYSVGIGQISSEVPQNLSASRPQDRQFILSSKKLLLSDSGFYLCAWTAGFNEQFFGPGTRLTVL.

This clone has a handful of counts. The rearrangement joins TRBV11-3 to TRBJ1-3; TRBD1 agrees at 7 bases. The CDR3 sequence is 15 residues long. The J segment lost 4 bases and the V segment lost 5 bases, leaving 8 bases of the junction unmatched. Germline V CDR1 and CDR2: SGHNT, YENEEA. The CDR3 sequence: CASSTTGVTGNTIYF. The CDR3 DNA reads as TGTGCCAGCAGCACAACAGGGGTAACCGGAAACACCATATATTTT.

The CDR3 loop is CASSQETAGSAFF. Written as DNA, the CDR3 is TGTGCCAGCAGCCAGGAGACGGCCGGGTCAGCTTTCTTT. The chain is built from TRBV14 and TRBJ1-1; unclear D gene. The CDR3 runs to 13 residues. Trimming removed 3 bases at V and 10 bases at J, with 15 bases between. Germline V gives CDR1 SGHDN, CDR2 FVKESK. The full variable domain, rest sourced from reference TRBV14 and TRBJ1-1, is EAGVTQFPSHSVIEKGQTVTLRCDPISGHDNLYWYRRVMGKEIKFLLHFVKESKQDESGMPNNRFLAERTGGTYSTLKVQPAELEDSGVYFCASSQETAGSAFFGQGTRLTVV.

The V and J genes are TRBV9 and TRBJ2-1; TRBD2 matches at 13 bases. V shed 3 bases, J shed 4 bases, and the junction held 1 base outside the gene matches. The CDR3 contains 15 residues. The germline CDR1 and CDR2 sequences are SGDLS and YYNGEE. CDR3 protein: CASSEGLAGYNEQFF. In DNA form, the CDR3 reads TGTGCCAGCAGCGAGGGACTAGCGGGATACAATGAGCAGTTCTTC. The entire variable domain, with the rest obtained from reference TRBV9 and TRBJ2-1, is as follows: DSGVTQTPKHLITATGQRVTLRCSPRSGDLSVYWYQQSLDQGLQFLIQYYNGEERAKGNILERFSAQQFPDLHSELNLSSLELGDSALYFCASSEGLAGYNEQFFGPGTRLTVL.

This chain links TRBV11-3 with TRBJ1-6; TRBD1 might be the D (6 bases). The germline V gene encodes CDR1 SGHNT and CDR2 YENEEA. The CDR3 spans 18 residues. The V and J ends lost 0 bases and 0 bases respectively, with 12 bases between them. CDR3 nucleotide sequence: TGTGCCAGCAGCTTAGATGGACAGTTATTCTCCTATAATTCACCCCTCCACTTT. Translating gives CASSLDGQLFSYNSPLHF.

This clone is a singleton in its sample. The gene calls are TRBV18 and TRBJ2-3, with 9 bases fitting TRBD1. This CDR3 spans 14 amino acids. V lost 3 bases and J lost 4; bases outside the gene matches: 2. From germline, CDR1 is KGHSH and CDR2 LQKENI. In DNA, the CDR3 is TGTGCCAGCTCACCGGGGACAGGGTCAGATACGCAGTATTTT. Translation: CASSPGTGSDTQYF.

The chain combines TRBV28 with TRBJ2-3, with a possible D match to TRBD2 (5 bases). Germline loops: CDR1 MDHEN, CDR2 SYDVKM. The CDR3 consists of 14 residues. Trimming removed 6 bases from V and 3 bases from J, with 13 bases in between. This CDR3 is CASSPLGGTDTQYF. The DNA for the CDR3 is TGTGCCAGCAGCCCCCTAGGAGGTACAGATACGCAGTATTTT.

This rearrangement joins TRBV5-1 to TRBJ1-1, with TRBD1 identical over 7 bases. Trimming removed 4 bases from V and 1 base from J; junction bases left unmatched: 7. Germline lookup yields CDR1 SGHRS and CDR2 YFSETQ. CDR3 length equals 15 residues. The CDR3 DNA reads as TGCGCCAGCAGCCAAACCGGGGACAGGAACACTGAAGCTTTCTTT. Encoded protein: CASSQTGDRNTEAFF. Filled out from reference TRBV5-1 and TRBJ1-1, the complete variable domain reads KAGVTQTPRYLIKTRGQQVTLSCSPISGHRSVSWYQQTPGQGLQFLFEYFSETQRNKGNFPGRFSGRQFSNSRSEMNVSTLELGDSALYLCASSQTGDRNTEAFFGQGTRLTVV.

This clone appeared once. The chain employs TRBV28 and TRBJ2-7; 8 bases match TRBD2. Germline CDR1 MDHEN, CDR2 SYDVKM. The CDR3 runs to 14 residues. After removal of 3 bases from V and 6 bases from J, the junction contained 7 bases not matched to a gene. The CDR3 spells CASSLGGLGSEQYF. The DNA of the CDR3 is TGTGCCAGCAGTTTGGGGGGACTAGGTTCCGAGCAGTACTTC.

The J gene is TRBJ1-5, the V gene TRBV5-1; 7 positions match TRBD1. With V trimmed by 4 bases and J by 4 bases, 5 bases remained unmatched. The CDR3 loop spans 14 amino acids. Germline assignment: CDR1 SGHRS and CDR2 YFSETQ. The CDR3 loop reads CASSVGQPNQPQHF. Written as DNA, the CDR3 is TGCGCCAGCAGCGTGGGACAGCCGAATCAGCCCCAGCATTTT. The variable domain in full, with the rest retrieved from reference TRBV5-1 and TRBJ1-5, is KAGVTQTPRYLIKTRGQQVTLSCSPISGHRSVSWYQQTPGQGLQFLFEYFSETQRNKGNFPGRFSGRQFSNSRSEMNVSTLELGDSALYLCASSVGQPNQPQHFGDGTRLSIL.